Following are 16 T cell receptor beta chains from one sample sequenced in a study of identical twins (dated by TCRdb to the mid-2010s). Library method: 5' RACE. Data came from an Illumina HiSeq 2000. TCRdb itself trimmed the public reads at Q25 with fastp, ran MiXCR and retained productive beta chains. Every CDR3 protein is listed once, alongside the most common genes and DNA of its rows. This sample comprises 250,000 to 300,000 distinct CDR3 sequences, about 8% of them detected only once. The top ten hold roughly 3.1% of the sample. These data are also associated with another study on yellow fever vaccine responses in identical twins.

Sequenced input: CD8+ T cells sorted from blood. All receptors come from a woman under 30 in good health.

This chain uses TRBV4-1 with TRBJ2-6; D not certain. Trimming removed 0 bases at V and 1 base at J, with 10 bases between. Germline V gene data show CDR1 as MGHRA and CDR2 as YSYEKL. The CDR3 has 17 residues. The CDR3 bases are TGCGCCAGCAGCCAAGAAGGGTCCAAGTCTGGGGCCAACGTCCTGACTTTC. This translates into CASSQEGSKSGANVLTF.

The V gene is TRBV5-6, the J gene TRBJ2-3; the D gene could be TRBD1 or TRBD2 (5 bases each). Deletions cut 0 bases from V and 2 bases from J, with 10 bases between. Germline loops: CDR1 SGHDT, CDR2 YYEEEE. The CDR3 length is 15 residues. CDR3 sequence (DNA): TGTGCCAGCAGCTTGGTCTCGGGGACCACAGATACGCAGTATTTT. Amino acid sequence: CASSLVSGTTDTQYF. The variable domain in full, with the rest retrieved from reference TRBV5-6 and TRBJ2-3, is DAGVTQSPTHLIKTRGQQVTLRCSPKSGHDTVSWYQQALGQGPQFIFQYYEEEERQRGNFPDRFSGHQFPNYSSELNVNALLLGDSALYLCASSLVSGTTDTQYFGPGTRLTVL.

V usage is TRBV20-1 and J usage is TRBJ2-7, with TRBD2 matching 7 bases. In germline, CDR1 is DFQATT, CDR2 SNEGSKA (reference sequence). V trimming: 4 bases; J trimming: 3 bases; junction bases outside the gene matches: 9. The CDR3 totals 14 residues. DNA of the CDR3: TGCAGTGCTACAACCGGGACTATATACTACGAGCAGTACTTC. Translation gives CSATTGTIYYEQYF.

This clonotype came up many times. The rearrangement uses TRBV12-3 or TRBV12-4 and TRBJ2-1; TRBD2 aligns across 7 bases. With 7 bases clipped from V and 3 bases from J, the junction kept 9 bases outside the gene matches. This CDR3 comprises 15 residues. CDR3 loop: CASNPSGGIYNEQFF. CDR3 sequence (DNA): TGTGCCAGCAACCCCTCCGGGGGGATCTACAATGAGCAGTTCTTC.

This clonotype has just a few counts. The chain couples TRBV15 to TRBJ1-4; TRBD1 agrees at 7 bases. The length of the CDR3 is 15 residues. Germline CDR1 and CDR2: LNHNV and YYDKDF (reference sequence). With 0 bases clipped from V and 7 bases from J, the junction kept 5 bases outside the gene matches. This chain's CDR3 is CATSRDRQGFEKLFF. CDR3 nucleotides: TGTGCCACCAGCAGAGACAGACAGGGATTTGAAAAACTGTTTTTT.

This chain connects TRBV20-1 to TRBJ2-5, with 11 bases aligning to TRBD1. The V gene's germline CDR1 is DFQATT and CDR2 SNEGSKA (reference sequence). The trim removed 0 bases at V and 2 bases at J, leaving 2 bases unmatched. The CDR3 has 15 amino acids. The CDR3 DNA reads as TGCAGTGCTAGAGATGGGGACAGGGGGCAAGAGACCCAGTACTTC. This translates into CSARDGDRGQETQYF.

The chain joins TRBV7-2 to TRBJ2-3; 9 bases are shared with TRBD2. The CDR3 has 15 amino acids. The germline CDR1 and CDR2 sequences are SGHTA and FQGNSA. V lost 3 bases and J lost 2; bases outside the gene matches: 3. This chain's CDR3 is CASSLASGATDTQYF. The CDR3, as DNA: TGTGCCAGCAGCTTGGCTAGCGGGGCCACAGATACGCAGTATTTT. Combining the CDR3 with reference TRBV7-2 and TRBJ2-3 gives the whole variable domain GAGVSQSPSNKVTEKGKDVELRCDPISGHTALYWYRQSLGQGLEFLIYFQGNSAPDKSGLPSDRFSAERTGGSVSTLTIQRTQQEDSAVYLCASSLASGATDTQYFGPGTRLTVL.

The V gene is TRBV4-3, the J gene TRBJ1-5; no reliable D call. V was pared by 0 bases and J by 1 base, with 7 bases between. The length of the CDR3 is 15 residues. Germline CDR1 is LGHNA and CDR2 is YSLEER. The DNA for the CDR3 is TGCGCCAGCAGCCAAGATCGCCAGAGCAATCAGCCCCAGCATTTT. This sequence encodes CASSQDRQSNQPQHF.

A few counts support this clonotype. The chain is built from TRBV5-6 and TRBJ1-5, with TRBD1 as a possible D gene (5 bases). There are 15 residues in the CDR3. CDR1 is SGHDT, CDR2 YYEEEE, per germline. The V end was cut by 4 bases, the J end by 5 bases, with 16 bases between. The CDR3 reads CASSPGALGDQPQHF. DNA of the CDR3: TGTGCCAGCAGCCCCGGGGCCTTAGGCGATCAGCCCCAGCATTTT.

This sequence joins TRBV12-5 and TRBJ1-1; weak D call: TRBD1 (5 bases). The V gene's germline CDR1 is LGHNT and CDR2 FRNRAP. The CDR3 loop spans 14 amino acids. The germline V and J ends were trimmed by 5 bases and 4 bases, with 14 bases remaining between them. CDR3 DNA: TGTGCTAGTGGTCTCTCACCGAGGGGCACTGAAGCTTTCTTT. This codes for CASGLSPRGTEAFF.

The chain combines TRBV2 with TRBJ2-7, with D uncertain. The V end was cut by 6 bases, the J end by 7 bases, with 19 bases between. From germline, CDR1 is SNHLY and CDR2 FYNNEI. The CDR3 extends over 14 amino acids. The CDR3 bases are TGTGCCAGCAGAGACTTGGACGGCCTGGAGGAGCAGTACTTC. It translates to CASRDLDGLEEQYF. Full variable domain (remainder filled in from reference TRBV2 and TRBJ2-7): EPEVTQTPSHQVTQMGQEVILRCVPISNHLYFYWYRQILGQKVEFLVSFYNNEISEKSEIFDDQFSVERPDGSNFTLKIRSTKLEDSAMYFCASRDLDGLEEQYFGPGTRLTVT.

The J gene is TRBJ2-3, the V gene TRBV2, with D maybe TRBD2 (6 bases). Germline-derived CDR1 and CDR2 are SNHLY and FYNNEI. The V end lost 2 bases, the J end lost 0 bases, and 15 bases lay between the germline ends. The CDR3 has 17 amino acids. The CDR3 DNA reads as TGTGCCAGCAGTGAAATCGGAGGGGATAGGAGCACAGATACGCAGTATTTT. It codes for CASSEIGGDRSTDTQYF. The entire variable domain, with the rest obtained from reference TRBV2 and TRBJ2-3, is as follows: EPEVTQTPSHQVTQMGQEVILRCVPISNHLYFYWYRQILGQKVEFLVSFYNNEISEKSEIFDDQFSVERPDGSNFTLKIRSTKLEDSAMYFCASSEIGGDRSTDTQYFGPGTRLTVL.

The rearrangement uses TRBV6-1 and TRBJ2-5; 9 nucleotides match TRBD2. V lost 10 bases, J lost 3 bases, and 12 bases stayed unmatched. The CDR3 extends over 15 amino acids. Germline assignment: CDR1 MNHNS and CDR2 SASEGT. CDR3 in amino acids: CATLRASGTEETQYF. The CDR3 DNA follows: TGTGCCACTCTACGAGCTAGCGGGACCGAAGAGACCCAGTACTTC.

This clonotype occurred many times. The chain has TRBV4-3 and TRBJ2-5, with TRBD2 matching 11 bases. The V segment lost 1 base and the J segment 5 bases; nucleotides outside the gene matches: 15. This CDR3 is built from 19 residues. Per germline, CDR1 LGHNA and CDR2 YSLEER. The CDR3 DNA reads TGCGCCAGCAGCCAAGCTTGGATGGCCCTAGCGGGAGGTGCGGAGACCCAGTACTTC. This gives the protein CASSQAWMALAGGAETQYF.

There are many counts of this clonotype. The rearrangement uses TRBV12-3 or TRBV12-4 and TRBJ2-2, with 7 bases that match TRBD2. CDR3 length: 15 amino acids. The V segment lost 6 bases and the J segment 2 bases; nucleotides outside the gene matches: 6. In DNA, the CDR3 is TGTGCCAGCAGCCCACTAGCGTCTAACACCGGGGAGCTGTTTTTT. This translates into CASSPLASNTGELFF.

This clonotype has just a few counts. V and J are TRBV7-2 and TRBJ2-7; 10 bases line up with TRBD2. V was clipped by 3 bases and J by 6 bases; unmatched bases: 5. The CDR3 runs to 14 residues. Germline assignment: CDR1 SGHTA and CDR2 FQGNSA. CDR3 region: CASSFLAGAREQYF. CDR3 DNA: TGTGCCAGCAGCTTCCTAGCGGGAGCACGCGAGCAGTACTTC.